This TCR beta chain stems from a study of blood T cell repertoires in COVID-19. Study details: Acute-phase and convalescent COVID-19 samples originated in the United States, Italy and Spain. From T cells, B-cell-depleted T cells, or PBMCs came the material, which was cDNA or gDNA.

In the authors' workflow: From reference gene primer amplification, estimates of nucleated cell counts were derived. Some clones are missing from TCRdb's copy, which holds only in-frame ones; the method was immunoSEQ multiplex PCR. D and trimming were read from the DNA, whereas the V and J calls and clone size are those reported in that table. The sample consists of about 190,000 clones, more than 85% of them appearing once. V lost 4 bases, J lost 5 bases, and 4 bases stayed unmatched. Per germline, CDR1 LGHDT and CDR2 YNNKEL (reference sequence). The CDR3 covers 13 residues. The gene calls are TRBV3-1 (or the pseudogene TRBV3-2) and TRBJ2-5; 7 nucleotides agree with TRBD2. This TCR derives from a woman in her 30s with active or convalescent COVID-19. Sequencing was carried out using peripheral blood. CDR3 sequence: CASSLGGVETQYF. Here the CDR3 DNA reads TGTGCCAGCAGCCTGGGGGGGGTGGAGACCCAGTACTTC.